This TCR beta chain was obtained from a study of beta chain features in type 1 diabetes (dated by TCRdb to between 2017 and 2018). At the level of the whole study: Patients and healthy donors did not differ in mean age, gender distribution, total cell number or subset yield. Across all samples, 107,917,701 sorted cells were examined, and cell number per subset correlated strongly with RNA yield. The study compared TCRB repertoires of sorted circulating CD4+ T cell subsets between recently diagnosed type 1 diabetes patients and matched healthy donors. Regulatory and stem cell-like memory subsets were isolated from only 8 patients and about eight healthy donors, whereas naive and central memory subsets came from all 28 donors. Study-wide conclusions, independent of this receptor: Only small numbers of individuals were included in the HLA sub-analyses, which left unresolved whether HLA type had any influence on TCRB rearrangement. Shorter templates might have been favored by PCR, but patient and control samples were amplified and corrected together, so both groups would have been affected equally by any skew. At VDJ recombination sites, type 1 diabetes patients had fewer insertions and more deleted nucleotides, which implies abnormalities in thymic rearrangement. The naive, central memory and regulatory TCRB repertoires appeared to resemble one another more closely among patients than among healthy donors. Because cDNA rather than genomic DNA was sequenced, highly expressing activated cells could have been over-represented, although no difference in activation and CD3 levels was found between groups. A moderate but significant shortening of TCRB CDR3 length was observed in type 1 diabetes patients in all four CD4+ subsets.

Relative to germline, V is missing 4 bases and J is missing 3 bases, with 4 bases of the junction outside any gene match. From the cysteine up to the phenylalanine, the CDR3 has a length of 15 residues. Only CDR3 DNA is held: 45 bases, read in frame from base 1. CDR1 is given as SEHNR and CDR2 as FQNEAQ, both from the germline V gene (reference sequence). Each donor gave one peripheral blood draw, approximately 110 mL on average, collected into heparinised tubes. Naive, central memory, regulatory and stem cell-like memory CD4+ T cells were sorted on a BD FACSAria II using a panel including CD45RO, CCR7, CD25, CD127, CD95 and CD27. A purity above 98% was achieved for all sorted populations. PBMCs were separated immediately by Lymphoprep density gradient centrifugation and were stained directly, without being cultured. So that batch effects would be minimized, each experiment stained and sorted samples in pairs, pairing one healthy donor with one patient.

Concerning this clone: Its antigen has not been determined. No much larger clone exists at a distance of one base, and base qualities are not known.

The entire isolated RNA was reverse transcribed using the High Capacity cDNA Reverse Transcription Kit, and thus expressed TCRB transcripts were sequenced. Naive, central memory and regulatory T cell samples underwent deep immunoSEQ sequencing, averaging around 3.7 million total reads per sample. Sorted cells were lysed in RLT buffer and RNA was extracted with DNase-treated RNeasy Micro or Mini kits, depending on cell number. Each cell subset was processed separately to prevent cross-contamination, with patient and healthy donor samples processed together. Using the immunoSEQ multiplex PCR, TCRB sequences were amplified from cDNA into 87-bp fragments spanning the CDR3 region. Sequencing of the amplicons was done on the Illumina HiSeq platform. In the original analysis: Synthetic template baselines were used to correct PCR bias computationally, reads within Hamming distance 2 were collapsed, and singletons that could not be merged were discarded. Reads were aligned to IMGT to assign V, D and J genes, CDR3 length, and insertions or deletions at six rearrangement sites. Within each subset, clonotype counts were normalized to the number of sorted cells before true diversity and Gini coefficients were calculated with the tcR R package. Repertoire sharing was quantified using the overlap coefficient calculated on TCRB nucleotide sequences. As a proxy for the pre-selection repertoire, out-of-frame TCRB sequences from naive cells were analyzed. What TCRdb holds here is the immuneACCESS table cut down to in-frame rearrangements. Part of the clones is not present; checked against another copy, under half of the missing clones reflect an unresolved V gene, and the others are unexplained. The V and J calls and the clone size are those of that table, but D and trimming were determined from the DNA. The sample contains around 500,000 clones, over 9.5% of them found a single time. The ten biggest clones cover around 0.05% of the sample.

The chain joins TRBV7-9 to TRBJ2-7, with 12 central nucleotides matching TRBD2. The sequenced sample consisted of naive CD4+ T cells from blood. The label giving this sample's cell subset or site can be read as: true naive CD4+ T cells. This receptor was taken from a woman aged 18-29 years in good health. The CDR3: CASSSGLAGIYEQYF. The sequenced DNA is TGTGCCAGCAGCTCAGGACTAGCGGGAATCTACGAGCAGTACTTC.